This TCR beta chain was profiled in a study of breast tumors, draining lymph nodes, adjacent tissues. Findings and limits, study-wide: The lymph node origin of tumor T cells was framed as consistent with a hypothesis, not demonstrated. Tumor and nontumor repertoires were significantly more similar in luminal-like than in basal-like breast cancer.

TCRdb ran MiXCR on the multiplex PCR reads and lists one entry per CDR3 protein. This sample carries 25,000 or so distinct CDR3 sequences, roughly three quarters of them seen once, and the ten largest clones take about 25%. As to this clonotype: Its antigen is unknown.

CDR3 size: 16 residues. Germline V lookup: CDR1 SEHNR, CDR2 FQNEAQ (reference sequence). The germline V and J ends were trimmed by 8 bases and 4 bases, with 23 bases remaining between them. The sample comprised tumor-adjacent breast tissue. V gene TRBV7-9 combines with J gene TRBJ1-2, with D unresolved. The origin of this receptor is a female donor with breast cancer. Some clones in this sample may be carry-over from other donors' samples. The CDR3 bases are TGTGCCAGCGTCTCTTGGGTCCGGGGTCGATCCTATGGCTACACCTTC. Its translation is CASVSWVRGRSYGYTF.